Listed here is a single TCR beta chain. Its antigen is not identified. Germline lookup yields CDR1 KGHSH and CDR2 LQKENI. The V and J ends lost 0 bases and 4 bases respectively, with 9 bases between them. The CDR3 runs to 14 residues. Libraries were prepared by immunoSEQ multiplex PCR; TCRdb keeps only in-frame clonotypes and omits some of them. The table has about 110,000 clones, over 80% seen once. The entry originates in a study of CD4+ T cells in melanoma. Study-level findings and limits: CD8+ T cell, macrophage and B cell function reportedly correlated with neoantigen-specific CD4+ T cells. Reportedly, melanoma neoantigen-specific CD4+ T cells showed varied differentiation states.

The sequence derives from a human donor with melanoma. The genes are TRBV18 and TRBJ1-2, with a weak D call TRBD1 (6 bases). Sample: peripheral blood. The CDR3: CASSPPSDSYGYTF. In nucleotides, the CDR3 is TGTGCCAGCTCACCACCGTCGGACAGCTATGGCTACACCTTC. The full variable domain, completed using reference TRBV18 and TRBJ1-2, is NAGVMQNPRHLVRRRGQEARLRCSPMKGHSHVYWYRQLPEEGLKFMVYLQKENIIDESGMPKERFSAEFPKEGPSILRIQQVVRGDSAAYFCASSPPSDSYGYTFGSGTRLTVV.